Each of the 21 T cell receptor beta chains below was sequenced from the same sample in a study of beta chain features in type 1 diabetes. Sequenced material consisted of expressed TCRB transcripts (all of the isolated RNA was reverse transcribed). Assay used: immunoSEQ multiplex PCR; TCRdb lists only in-frame clones, some missing. The sample has 970,000 or so clones, 15% to 20% seen once. Sequences were obtained from naive CD4+ T cells from blood. Receptor source: a woman aged 18-30 years in good health.

This clone has more than one count but fewer than ten. V is TRBV18 and J is TRBJ2-7, with D tentatively TRBD1 (5 bases). Germline V gene data show CDR1 as KGHSH and CDR2 as LQKENI. The CDR3 length is 12 residues. V was pared by 6 bases and J by 3 bases, with 9 bases between. The CDR3: CASSSTVYEQYF. CDR3 in DNA: TGTGCCAGCTCGTCGACAGTCTACGAGCAGTACTTC.

This clone was seen a few times. V is TRBV28 and J is TRBJ1-5; tentative D call: TRBD1 (5 bases). CDR3 length: 13 residues. V lost 4 bases and J lost 1, with 5 bases in between. CDR1 is MDHEN and CDR2 is SYDVKM in the germline V gene. The CDR3 nucleotides read TGTGCCAGCAGTTGGGGCAGCAATCAGCCCCAGCATTTT. It specifies CASSWGSNQPQHF.

This chain links TRBV2 with TRBJ2-5; no clear D. The DNA matches TRBJ2-7 better at its end, which makes the J call doubtful. The CDR3 extends over 10 amino acids. Germline-derived CDR1 and CDR2 are SNHLY and FYNNEI. DNA of the CDR3: TGTGCCAGCAGACGTTACGAGCAGTACTTC. The encoded protein is CASRRYEQYF.

The genes are TRBV28 and TRBJ2-1; D remains ambiguous. The V end lost 4 bases, the J end lost 4 bases, and 5 bases lay between the germline ends. The CDR3 length is 12 residues. Germline V gene sequence: CDR1 MDHEN, CDR2 SYDVKM. DNA of the CDR3: TGTGCCAGCAGTTCCATTTACAATGAGCAGTTCTTC. It translates to CASSSIYNEQFF.

This chain connects TRBV12-2 to TRBJ2-7; the D call TRBD2 from the table was never checked on the DNA. TRBV12-2 is marked as a pseudogene. There are 17 residues in the CDR3. Here the CDR3 DNA reads TGTGCAAGTCGCTTAGCGACTAGCGGGCCTTTCCACTACGAGCAGTACTTC. Translation: CASRLATSGPFHYEQYF.

In this sample, this clone turned up a few times. The chain carries TRBV7-9 and TRBJ1-1; the D gene is possibly TRBD1 (5 bases). The CDR3 has 12 residues. In germline, CDR1 is SEHNR, CDR2 FQNEAQ (reference sequence). V was clipped by 10 bases and J by 4 bases, with 13 bases between them. The chain's CDR3 is CATRNGGTEAFF. As DNA, the CDR3 is TGTGCCACCCGAAACGGGGGCACTGAAGCTTTCTTT.

J is TRBJ2-7 and V is TRBV28; tentatively, D is TRBD2 (5 bases). Trimming removed 5 bases from V and 4 bases from J, with 15 bases in between. Germline V gene lookup returns CDR1 MDHEN and CDR2 SYDVKM. This CDR3 region has 14 residues. The CDR3 DNA sequence: TGTGCCAGCAGTGTCTTTAGCGCTCGTTACGAGCAGTACTTC. Translated, it gives CASSVFSARYEQYF.

V usage is TRBV4-2 and J usage is TRBJ1-2, with D unclear. Trimming took off 3 bases at V and 4 bases at J, with 15 bases between the two ends. The CDR3 has 15 residues. The germline V gene encodes CDR1 LGHNA and CDR2 YNFKEQ. CDR3 nucleotide sequence: TGTGCCAGCAGCCACGAACAGTTGATGGTCTATGGCTACACCTTC. Protein: CASSHEQLMVYGYTF.

In its sample, this clone was seen a few times. V gene TRBV27 combines with J gene TRBJ2-1; 7 nucleotides line up with TRBD2. V dropped 6 bases and J dropped 10; count of bases not matched to a gene: 9. Germline V gives CDR1 MNHEY, CDR2 SMNVEV (reference sequence). The CDR3 is 13 residues long. CDR3 in DNA: TGTGCCAGCAGCTTCGTGCTAGCGGCCGAGCAGTTCTTC. Its translation: CASSFVLAAEQFF.

This clone was observed a handful of times. The J gene is TRBJ2-2, the V gene TRBV18, with 7 bases aligning to TRBD2. The germline V gene encodes CDR1 KGHSH and CDR2 LQKENI. V trimming: 0 bases; J trimming: 6 bases; junction bases outside the gene matches: 7. This CDR3 region has 16 residues. The DNA of the CDR3 is TGTGCCAGCTCACCACCAGTAGGCGGGAGTGCCGGGGAGCTGTTTTTT. Its protein is CASSPPVGGSAGELFF. Variable domain in full (rest from reference TRBV18 and TRBJ2-2): NAGVMQNPRHLVRRRGQEARLRCSPMKGHSHVYWYRQLPEEGLKFMVYLQKENIIDESGMPKERFSAEFPKEGPSILRIQQVVRGDSAAYFCASSPPVGGSAGELFFGEGSRLTVL.

This chain links TRBV7-6 with TRBJ2-2, with 10 bases aligning to TRBD2. The CDR3 contains 16 residues. Losses at the gene ends were 1 base for V and 7 bases for J; bases not matched to a gene: 6. Germline CDR1 is SGHVS and CDR2 is FNYEAQ. The CDR3 is CASSLVASGSFGELFF. CDR3 sequence (DNA): TGTGCCAGCAGCTTAGTAGCTAGCGGGAGTTTCGGGGAGCTGTTTTTT.

The rearrangement joins TRBV7-9 to TRBJ2-1; D not certain. Germline V lookup: CDR1 SEHNR, CDR2 FQNEAQ (reference sequence). Trimming pared 5 bases from V and 1 base from J, leaving 12 bases between. The CDR3 contains 15 residues. CDR3: CASSLRSNSYNEQFF. In DNA form, the CDR3 reads TGTGCCAGCAGCCTAAGGAGTAATTCCTACAATGAGCAGTTCTTC.

The chain employs TRBV7-2 and TRBJ2-7; D is uncertain. V lost 3 bases, J lost 2 bases, and 8 bases lay in between. The CDR3 totals 13 residues. The germline V gene encodes CDR1 SGHTA and CDR2 FQGNSA. The CDR3 DNA follows: TGTGCCAGCAGCTTCTCCCCCCCCTACGAGCAGTACTTC. It is translated as CASSFSPPYEQYF.

This clone turned up a few times. This sequence joins TRBV28 and TRBJ2-3, with TRBD1 matching 9 bases. This CDR3 contains 17 residues. V lost 5 bases and J lost 3; bases outside the gene matches: 12. Germline V gene lookup returns CDR1 MDHEN and CDR2 SYDVKM. CDR3 protein: CASSPPGTGRRTDTQYF. The CDR3, as DNA: TGTGCCAGCAGTCCCCCCGGGACAGGGAGGAGGACAGATACGCAGTATTTT.

This clone was observed a few times. The V gene is TRBV18, the J gene TRBJ2-3; D might be TRBD2 (6 bases). The V and J ends lost 3 bases and 0 bases respectively, with 13 bases between them. Per the germline V gene, CDR1 is KGHSH and CDR2 is LQKENI. This CDR3 contains 16 residues. The CDR3 here is CASSPGGTLSTDTQYF. For the CDR3, the DNA is TGTGCCAGCTCACCGGGCGGGACCCTTAGCACAGATACGCAGTATTTT.

In this sample, this clone turned up a few times. The genes are TRBV11-2 and TRBJ2-7, with TRBD2 as a possible D gene (6 bases). Trimming took 4 bases from V and 6 from J, leaving 19 bases between them. The CDR3 has 15 residues. CDR1 and CDR2 (germline): SGHAT, FQNNGV. CDR3 sequence: CASSSRLERSSEQYF. The CDR3 region has the DNA TGTGCCAGCAGCTCAAGACTAGAACGATCTAGCGAGCAGTACTTC.

Concerning this clone: The junction departs from the called germline gene at one end, perhaps through a read error. The chain combines TRBV10-3 with TRBJ2-2, with D possibly matching TRBD1 (5 bases). The CDR3 is 15 residues long. Per germline, CDR1 ENHRY and CDR2 SYGVKD. The CDR3, as DNA: TGTGCCAGCAGTTACCGACAGATGAACACCGGGGAGCTGTTTTTT. Protein sequence: CASSYRQMNTGELFF.

The rearrangement links TRBV7-3 to TRBJ2-1; no reliable D call. CDR1 and CDR2 (germline): SGHTA, FQGTGA. The CDR3 length is 15 residues. V was pared by 5 bases and J by 1 base, with 12 bases between. CDR3 sequence: CASSPMELSYNEQFF. The CDR3 nucleotides read TGTGCCAGCAGCCCCATGGAGCTATCCTACAATGAGCAGTTCTTC.

This clone was seen only a few times. The chain uses TRBV11-2 and TRBJ2-5; D is tentatively TRBD1 or TRBD2 (5 bases each). The CDR3 totals 13 residues. Germline CDR1 SGHAT, CDR2 FQNNGV. V was shortened by 4 bases and J by 7 bases, with 13 bases between the two germline ends. As DNA, the CDR3 is TGTGCCAGCAGCTGGGCTGGGACGGGGACCCAGTACTTC. This codes for CASSWAGTGTQYF.

This clone has only a few counts. This sequence joins TRBV7-2 and TRBJ2-7, with D hard to call. There are 13 residues in the CDR3. CDR1 and CDR2 from the germline V gene are SGHTA and FQGNSA. The germline V and J ends were trimmed by 2 bases and 10 bases, with 15 bases remaining between them. The DNA of the CDR3 is TGTGCCAGCAGCTTATGGGCAGGAGTTGAACAGTACTTC. It is translated as CASSLWAGVEQYF.

The chain uses TRBV10-3 and TRBJ1-1; 7 nucleotides agree with TRBD1. This CDR3 has 13 amino acids. V shed 6 bases and J 5 bases; nucleotides not matched to a gene: 6. Germline V gives CDR1 ENHRY, CDR2 SYGVKD. CDR3 in DNA: TGTGCCATCAGACCCGACAGGGCGACTGAAGCTTTCTTT. Its protein is CAIRPDRATEAFF.